The rows below give T cell receptor beta chains drawn from one sample of a study of long-term antiretroviral therapy in people with HIV. The data were produced by immunoSEQ multiplex PCR, yet TCRdb's version contains in-frame clones alone and is incomplete. Altogether 19,000 or so clones are present, 81% being singletons, with the ten largest covering approximately 9.5%. This specimen consisted of unsorted PBMCs, obtained 0.3 years before starting antiretroviral therapy. The receptors were sampled from a man between 45 and 60 years old with HIV. CDR3s include the opening cysteine and the closing phenylalanine or tryptophan. A D gene is named only where the DNA matches it firmly. Clone size, where shown, is once, few, many, or a class for clones that have expanded.

DNA | CDR3 | size | D | J | V
TGTGCCAGCAGTGACCGGGACGGAGTCTATGGCTACACCTTC | CASSDRDGVYGYTF | . | . | TRBJ1-2 | TRBV6-4
TGTGCCAGCTCACCACCGAAGGGGGCCTACGAGCAGTACTTC | CASSPPKGAYEQYF | . | . | TRBJ2-7 | TRBV18
TGTGCCAGCAGCTTAGTATATTCTGGGGCCAACGTCCTGACTTTC | CASSLVYSGANVLTF | . | . | TRBJ2-6 | TRBV7-9
TGTGCCAGCAGAACAGGGGCCCACTATGGCTACACCTTC | CASRTGAHYGYTF | . | TRBD1 | TRBJ1-2 | TRBV11-2
TGTGCCAGCAGTTTAGGGACAGTTAATCCAAAAGGGGTGTTTTTT | CASSLGTVNPKGVFF | . | TRBD1 | TRBJ1-4 | TRBV28
TGTGCCAGCAGTTACTCCCTGACAGTCAATTCACCCCTCCACTTT | CASSYSLTVNSPLHF | few | . | TRBJ1-6 | TRBV6-6
TGCGCCAGCAGCCAAGAAAGAAACACCGGGGAGCTGTTTTTT | CASSQERNTGELFF | once | . | TRBJ2-2 | TRBV4-3
TGTGCCAGCAGCTTATTGGGTAACTACTATGGCTACACCTTC | CASSLLGNYYGYTF | few | . | TRBJ1-2 | TRBV7-9
TGTGCCTGGAGTAGGCTAGCCCTAGGGGCCCAGTACTTC | CAWSRLALGAQYF | . | . | TRBJ2-5 | TRBV30
TGTGCCAGTAGTATAGTCGTCGGCGCGGGAGAATACGAGCAGTACTTC | CASSIVVGAGEYEQYF | . | TRBD2 | TRBJ2-7 | TRBV19